This T cell receptor beta chain was sequenced in a study of CD8+CD57+ T cells in acquired aplastic anemia. Background on the study: CD4+ reads averaged roughly 11 million in healthy donors. General study points: Researchers report that twenty-nine CD8+ CDR3 sequences appeared in both patients and controls.

This clonotype was counted a few times. Its cognate antigen is unknown. Researchers used genomic DNA as the template to profile TCR beta VDJ and CDR3. One entry per CDR3 protein, called by TCRdb with MiXCR from the reads. Of 150,000 to 200,000 distinct CDR3 sequences in the sample, 45% to 50% are singletons; the top ten hold approximately 2.9%. Germline V gene data show CDR1 as MNHNS and CDR2 as SASEGT. The V end lost 7 bases, the J end lost 5 bases, and 17 bases lay between the germline ends. The CDR3 totals 15 residues. The source material was sorted CD4+, CD8+, or CD8+CD57+ T cells (not recorded which) from PBMCs. V gene TRBV6-1 combines with J gene TRBJ1-4; TRBD1 might be the D (6 bases). The source is a human donor in good health. The CDR3 loop is CASTPLTGANEKLFF. CDR3 in DNA: TGTGCCAGCACCCCATTGACAGGCGCAAATGAAAAACTGTTTTTT.